This TCR beta chain was documented in a study of tumor and adjacent non-tumor tissue in lung cancer. TCRbeta libraries were built with three rounds of nested PCR, modified from ARM-PCR. TCRdb passed the multiplex PCR reads through MiXCR, listing each CDR3 protein once. The table has about 120,000 distinct CDR3 sequences, over 75% seen once. In the case of this clonotype: Relative to the germline gene, one junction end is altered; a read error may explain this.

The template was RNA from unsorted bulk tissue. The TCR was taken from a man aged 65 to 79 with non-small cell lung cancer. Sequenced sample: lung tumor tissue.

As DNA, the CDR3 is TGCGCCAACACTATAGCCTTAGATACGCAGTGTTTT. Translation gives CANTIALDTQCF. This chain links TRBV10-2 with TRBJ2-3; D unresolved. CDR1 is WSHSY, CDR2 SAAADI, per germline. The CDR3 consists of 12 residues.